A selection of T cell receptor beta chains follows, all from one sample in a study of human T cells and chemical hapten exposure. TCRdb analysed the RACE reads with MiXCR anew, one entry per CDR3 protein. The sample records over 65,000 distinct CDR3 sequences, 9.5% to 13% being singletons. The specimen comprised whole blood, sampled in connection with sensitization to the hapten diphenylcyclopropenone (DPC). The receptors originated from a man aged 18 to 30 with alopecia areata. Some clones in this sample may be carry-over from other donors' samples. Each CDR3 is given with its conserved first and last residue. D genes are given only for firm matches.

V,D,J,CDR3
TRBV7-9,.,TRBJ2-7,CATFPVTGQYEQYF
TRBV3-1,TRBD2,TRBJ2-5,CASSPLAGDVQETQYF
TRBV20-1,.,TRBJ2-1,CSASDGGSSYNEQFF
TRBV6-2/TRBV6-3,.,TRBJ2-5,CASSSSEVETQYF
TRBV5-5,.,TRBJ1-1,CASSVTGTTEAFF
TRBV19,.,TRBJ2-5,CASSIGGGEQETQYF
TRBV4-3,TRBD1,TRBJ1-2,CASSQDRGQGYYGYTF
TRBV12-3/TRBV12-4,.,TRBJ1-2,CASSFYSPGEGGYTF
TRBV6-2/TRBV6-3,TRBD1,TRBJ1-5,CASSNDGTGGNQPQHF
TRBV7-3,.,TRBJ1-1,CASSQGQNTEAFF
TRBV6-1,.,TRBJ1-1,CASSSRQFEAFF
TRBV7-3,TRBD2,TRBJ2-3,CASSFRTSGGTDTQYF
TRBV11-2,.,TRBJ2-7,CASSLVAAGEQYF
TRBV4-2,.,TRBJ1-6,CASSQAGGNYNSPLHF
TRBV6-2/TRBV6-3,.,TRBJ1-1,CASSNTGTLTFF
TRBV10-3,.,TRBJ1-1,CAIGRGDTEAFF
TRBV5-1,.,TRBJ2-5,CASSLEGQETQYF
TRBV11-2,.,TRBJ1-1,CASSFRGSTEAFF
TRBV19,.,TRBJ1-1,CASSITTDNTEAFF
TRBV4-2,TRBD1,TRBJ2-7,CASSQEGQGGIYEQYF
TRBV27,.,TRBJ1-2,CASSSGQPEGYTF
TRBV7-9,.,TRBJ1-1,CASSSLSRDLMNTEAFF
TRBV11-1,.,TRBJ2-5,CASRTNQETQYF
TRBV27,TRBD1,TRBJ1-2,CASSDRGSIYGYTF
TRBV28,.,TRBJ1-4,CASSFATESGEKLFF
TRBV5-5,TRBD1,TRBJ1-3,CASSQTPGGSGNTIYF
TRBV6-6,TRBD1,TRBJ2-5,CASYSRDSRSLGETQYF
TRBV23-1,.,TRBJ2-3,CASSPNWRGPITDTQYF
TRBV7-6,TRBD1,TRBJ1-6,CASSFGQGNSPLHF
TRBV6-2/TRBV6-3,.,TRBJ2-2,CASSYRQYTGELFF
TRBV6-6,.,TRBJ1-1,CASRRENTEAFF
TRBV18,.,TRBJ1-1,CASSPVINTEAFF
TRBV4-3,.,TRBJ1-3,CASSQLPGDGNTIYF
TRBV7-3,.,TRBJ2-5,CASSSLGQGPYQETQYF
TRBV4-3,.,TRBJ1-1,CASSQGGSPGTEAFF
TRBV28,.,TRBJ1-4,CASSFTWKNEKLFF
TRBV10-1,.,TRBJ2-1,CASSEIGQGDEQFF
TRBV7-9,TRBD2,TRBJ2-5,CASSKTSGGLKETQYF
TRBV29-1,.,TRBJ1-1,CSVEDPLNTEAFF
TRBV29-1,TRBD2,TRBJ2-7,CSVEASGEPPTYEQYF
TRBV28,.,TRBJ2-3,CASGIGGDTQYF
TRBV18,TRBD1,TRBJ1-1,CASSPPQGAWTEAFF
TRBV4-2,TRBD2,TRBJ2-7,CASSPGSGRENYEQYF
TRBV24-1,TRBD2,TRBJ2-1,CATSDELAGGPNEQFF
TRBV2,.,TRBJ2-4,CASSGRLLAKNIQYF
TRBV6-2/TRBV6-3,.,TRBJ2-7,CASSPSLFWTYEQYF
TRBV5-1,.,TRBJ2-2,CASRRRDTGELFF
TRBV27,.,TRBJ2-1,CASSLRRGNEQFF
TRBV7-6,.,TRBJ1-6,CASSLIEGDSPLHF
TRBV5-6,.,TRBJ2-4,CASSLSPRRRDAHIQYF
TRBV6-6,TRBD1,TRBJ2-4,CASSLPGQGLTQYF
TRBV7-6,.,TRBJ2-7,CASSLGTTYEQYF
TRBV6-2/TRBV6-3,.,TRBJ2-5,CASRRTRTQKMQTQYF
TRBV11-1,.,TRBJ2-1,CASSSGVDEQFF
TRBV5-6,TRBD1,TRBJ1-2,CASSGLRQGYYGYTF
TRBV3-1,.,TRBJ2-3,CASSQVWGKDISTDTQYF
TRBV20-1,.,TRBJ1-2,CSAPNQGLNGYTF
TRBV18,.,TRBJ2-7,CASSPLGSTSEQYF
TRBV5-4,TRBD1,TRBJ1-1,CASSTGTVMNTEAFF
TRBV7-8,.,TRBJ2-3,CASSLGGSGDTQYF